These 16 T cell receptor beta chains originate from one sample sequenced in a study of OX40 agonist ivuxolimab in advanced cancers. Profiling relied on immunoSEQ multiplex PCR, and the TCRdb table lists in-frame clones only, not all of them. The data show 70,000 or so clones, approximately 92% seen once. The sample was CD4+ or CD8+ T cells sorted from blood, taken in a trial of the OX40 agonist ivuxolimab. Source of these receptors: an adult with an advanced solid tumor such as melanoma, head and neck, liver or kidney cancer.

This clone was seen more than once but under ten times. This chain links TRBV12-5 with TRBJ2-5, with D tentatively TRBD1 or TRBD2 (6 bases each). The CDR3 sequence is 14 residues long. V lost 5 bases and J lost 1, with 11 bases in between. Germline V CDR1 and CDR2: LGHNT, FRNRAP. DNA for the CDR3: TGTGCTAGTGGTCCGGGGGCTATCCAAGAGACCCAGTACTTC. It encodes CASGPGAIQETQYF. The complete variable domain, with remaining parts taken from reference TRBV12-5 and TRBJ2-5, reads DARVTQTPRHKVTEMGQEVTMRCQPILGHNTVFWYRQTMMQGLELLAYFRNRAPLDDSGMPKDRFSAEMPDATLATLKIQPSEPRDSAVYFCASGPGAIQETQYFGPGTRLLVL.

The J gene is TRBJ2-1, the V gene TRBV5-6; 10 nucleotides line up with TRBD2. The CDR3 is 15 residues long. CDR1 is SGHDT and CDR2 is YYEEEE in the germline V gene. V lost 6 bases, J lost 3 bases, and 6 bases stayed unmatched. CDR3 sequence: CASNLAGAFYNEQFF. The DNA of the CDR3 is TGTGCCAGCAACCTAGCGGGGGCCTTCTACAATGAGCAGTTCTTC.

CDR3 sequence (DNA): TGCGCCAGCAGAGGGGGACAGGGGAGGACCGGGGAGCTGTTTTTT. This sequence encodes CASRGGQGRTGELFF. This chain links TRBV5-1 with TRBJ2-2; 10 bases map to TRBD1. Germline V gene data show CDR1 as SGHRS and CDR2 as YFSETQ. Germline trimming cut 5 bases from V and 5 bases from J; bases unmatched to any gene: 6. There are 15 residues in the CDR3. The complete variable domain, with remaining parts taken from reference TRBV5-1 and TRBJ2-2, reads KAGVTQTPRYLIKTRGQQVTLSCSPISGHRSVSWYQQTPGQGLQFLFEYFSETQRNKGNFPGRFSGRQFSNSRSEMNVSTLELGDSALYLCASRGGQGRTGELFFGEGSRLTVL.

V and J are TRBV14 and TRBJ2-1; D may be TRBD1 or TRBD2 (6 bases each). V shed 6 bases and J shed 10 bases, with 19 bases lying between them. This CDR3 region has 14 residues. CDR1 and CDR2 from the germline V gene are SGHDN and FVKESK. CDR3 residues: CASSSSGAHVEQFF. Written as DNA, the CDR3 is TGTGCCAGCAGTTCATCGGGGGCCCACGTGGAGCAGTTCTTC.

V usage is TRBV7-9 and J usage is TRBJ1-4, with D unresolved. Germline CDR1 and CDR2: SEHNR and FQNEAQ (reference sequence). This CDR3 contains 11 residues. Between the trimmed V and J ends, which lost 8 bases and 7 bases, there was a span of 8 bases. The DNA for the CDR3 is TGTGCCAGCCGGGTGCGTGAAAAACTGTTTTTT. Translating gives CASRVREKLFF.

Here the CDR3 DNA reads TGTGCCAGCAGCCAAGTCGAGGGCGGCGGCTACACCTTC. Its translation is CASSQVEGGGYTF. The rearrangement uses TRBV4-2 and TRBJ1-2; D call uncertain. The CDR3 sequence is 13 residues long. Trimming cost V 1 base and J 8 bases, with 11 bases left between them. The germline CDR1 and CDR2 sequences are LGHNA and YNFKEQ.

The rearrangement links TRBV15 to TRBJ2-5; the match to TRBD2 covers 7 bases. The junction had 12 bases not matched to a gene; V was cut back by 6 bases and J by 5 bases. Germline assignment: CDR1 LNHNV and CDR2 YYDKDF (reference sequence). The CDR3 runs to 15 residues. DNA of the CDR3: TGTGCCACCAGTCCAGATGGGAGGGATCGGGAGACCCAGTACTTC. Its protein product is CATSPDGRDRETQYF.

The V gene is TRBV4-2, the J gene TRBJ2-7, with 8 bases fitting TRBD2. The CDR3 extends over 17 amino acids. Germline CDR1 and CDR2: LGHNA and YNFKEQ. V trimming: 0 bases; J trimming: 3 bases; junction bases outside the gene matches: 10. The CDR3 sequence: CASSQEAPGGENYEQYF. The DNA of the CDR3 is TGTGCCAGCAGCCAAGAGGCCCCGGGAGGGGAGAACTACGAGCAGTACTTC.

The J gene is TRBJ2-7, the V gene TRBV7-9; maybe TRBD2 (5 bases). The CDR3 has 13 amino acids. V dropped 1 base and J dropped 7 bases, with 11 bases sitting between them. Germline assignment: CDR1 SEHNR and CDR2 FQNEAQ (reference sequence). DNA of the CDR3: TGTGCCAGCAGCTTAGGGGAGCGAGGAGAGCAGTACTTC. Translating it yields CASSLGERGEQYF.

V gene TRBV7-9 combines with J gene TRBJ2-5; D might be TRBD1 or TRBD2, each matching 6 bases. The germline V gene encodes CDR1 SEHNR and CDR2 FQNEAQ (reference sequence). CDR3 length equals 15 residues. V was cut by 3 bases and J by 5 bases, with 16 bases left in between. CDR3 DNA sequence: TGTGCCAGCAGCTTCTGGGGGGCGGTAGAGGAGACCCAGTACTTC. Amino acid sequence: CASSFWGAVEETQYF.

CDR3 sequence (DNA): TGTGCCAGCAGCTTGGGGCCAAATACTGGAAACACCATATATTTT. It is translated as CASSLGPNTGNTIYF. This chain joins TRBV5-6 and TRBJ1-3; D is undetermined. Deletions cut 0 bases from V and 2 bases from J, with 9 bases between. Germline values: CDR1 SGHDT, CDR2 YYEEEE. The CDR3 is made up of 15 amino acids.

The CDR3 bases are TGTGCCAGCAGCCAGACTAGCGGGGCCACAGATACGCAGTATTTT. Its translation is CASSQTSGATDTQYF. V and J are TRBV7-9 and TRBJ2-3, with 11 bases matching TRBD2. Germline V gives CDR1 SEHNR, CDR2 FQNEAQ (reference sequence). The CDR3 extends over 15 amino acids. Trimming removed 5 bases from V and 2 bases from J; junction bases left unmatched: 3. Filled out from reference TRBV7-9 and TRBJ2-3, the complete variable domain reads DTGVSQNPRHKITKRGQNVTFRCDPISEHNRLYWYRQTLGQGPEFLTYFQNEAQLEKSRLLSDRFSAERPKGSFSTLEIQRTEQGDSAMYLCASSQTSGATDTQYFGPGTRLTVL.

This clone was recorded only once. This sequence joins TRBV11-3 and TRBJ2-5; TRBD2 matches at 10 bases. Trimming removed 3 bases from V and 2 bases from J; junction bases left unmatched: 6. The CDR3 extends over 16 amino acids. Germline CDR1 and CDR2: SGHNT and YENEEA. CDR3 region: CASSLRAGGPQETQYF. The CDR3 DNA is TGTGCCAGCAGCTTGCGAGCGGGGGGGCCGCAAGAGACCCAGTACTTC. The full variable domain, its missing parts supplied by reference TRBV11-3 and TRBJ2-5, is EAGVVQSPRYKIIEKKQPVAFWCNPISGHNTLYWYLQNLGQGPELLIRYENEEAVDDSQLPKDRFSAERLKGVDSTLKIQPAELGDSAVYLCASSLRAGGPQETQYFGPGTRLLVL.

This clone has a single count. The chain couples TRBV27 to TRBJ2-7; 8 nucleotides agree with TRBD1. Losses at the gene ends were 6 bases for V and 2 bases for J; bases not matched to a gene: 6. The CDR3 totals 14 residues. In germline, CDR1 is MNHEY, CDR2 SMNVEV (reference sequence). CDR3 amino acids: CASSTRQGPYEQYF. CDR3 nucleotides: TGTGCCAGCAGCACACGACAGGGGCCCTACGAGCAGTACTTC.

This sequence joins TRBV29-1 and TRBJ1-4; TRBD1 is a possible D gene (6 bases). The V gene lost 4 bases and the J gene lost 0 bases, with 9 bases spanning the gap. The CDR3 is 14 residues long. Germline assignment: CDR1 SQVTM and CDR2 ANQGSEA. CDR3 nucleotide sequence: TGCAGCGTTGGGGGGCCCTCAACTAATGAAAAACTGTTTTTT. It codes for CSVGGPSTNEKLFF.

This rearrangement joins TRBV2 to TRBJ2-4, with D tentatively TRBD1 or TRBD2 (5 bases each). The CDR3 runs to 16 residues. Deletions cut 8 bases from V and 0 bases from J, with 17 bases between. CDR1 is SNHLY, CDR2 FYNNEI, per germline. The CDR3 coding sequence is TGTGCCAGCTATACCTCTGAGGGGTTAGCCAAAAACATTCAGTACTTC. Amino acid sequence: CASYTSEGLAKNIQYF. Full variable domain (rest looked up from reference TRBV2 and TRBJ2-4): EPEVTQTPSHQVTQMGQEVILRCVPISNHLYFYWYRQILGQKVEFLVSFYNNEISEKSEIFDDQFSVERPDGSNFTLKIRSTKLEDSAMYFCASYTSEGLAKNIQYFGAGTRLSVL.